This T cell receptor beta chain was sequenced during a study of spatial heterogeneity in lung cancer. Overall study context: The study consistently detected more beta-chain than alpha-chain sequences. Study-level findings and limits: At resection, ubiquitous expanded tumor TCRs appeared in blood more than at follow-up.

TCRdb re-analysed the 5' RACE reads in MiXCR, keeping a single row per CDR3 protein. The sample contains about 80,000 distinct CDR3 sequences, roughly 8% of which appear only once. Sample time point: sample taken at primary tumor resection. In its sample, this clonotype was seen many times. Its specificity is not known. The receptor was derived from a male donor with early-stage non-small cell lung cancer. The source material was PBMCs, sampled at surgery.

The DNA of the CDR3 is TGTGCCAGCAGCTTAATTAGGGGACTCGGAGCTGGAAACACCATATATTTT. It is translated as CASSLIRGLGAGNTIYF. V gene TRBV7-9 combines with J gene TRBJ1-3; D is perhaps TRBD1 (5 bases). The CDR3 sequence is 17 residues long. Germline loops: CDR1 SEHNR, CDR2 FQNEAQ (reference sequence). V lost 2 bases, J lost 2 bases, and 16 bases lay in between.